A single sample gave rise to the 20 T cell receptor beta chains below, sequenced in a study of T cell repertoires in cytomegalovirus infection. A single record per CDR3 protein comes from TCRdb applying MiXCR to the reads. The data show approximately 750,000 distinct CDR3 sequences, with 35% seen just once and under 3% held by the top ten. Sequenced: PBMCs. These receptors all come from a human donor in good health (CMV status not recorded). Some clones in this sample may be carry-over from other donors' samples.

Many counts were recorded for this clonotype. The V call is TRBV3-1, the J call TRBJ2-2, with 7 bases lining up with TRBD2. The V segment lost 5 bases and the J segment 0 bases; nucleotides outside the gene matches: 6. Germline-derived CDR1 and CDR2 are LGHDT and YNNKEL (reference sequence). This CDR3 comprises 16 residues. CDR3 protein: CASSSRLAPNTGELFF. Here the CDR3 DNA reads TGTGCCAGCAGCAGTCGACTAGCCCCGAACACCGGGGAGCTGTTTTTT.

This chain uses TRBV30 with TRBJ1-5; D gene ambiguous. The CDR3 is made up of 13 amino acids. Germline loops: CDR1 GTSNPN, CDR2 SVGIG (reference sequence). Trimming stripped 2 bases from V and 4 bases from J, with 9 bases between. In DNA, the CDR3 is TGTGCCTGGAGTCCCCGCGGTAATCAGCCCCAGCATTTT. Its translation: CAWSPRGNQPQHF.

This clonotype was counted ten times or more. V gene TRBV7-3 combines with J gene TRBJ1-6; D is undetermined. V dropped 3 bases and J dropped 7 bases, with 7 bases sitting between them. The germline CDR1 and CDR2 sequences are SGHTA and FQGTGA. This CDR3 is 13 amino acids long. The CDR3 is CASSFKRNSPLHF. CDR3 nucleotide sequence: TGTGCCAGCAGCTTCAAACGGAATTCACCCCTCCACTTT.

The CDR3 DNA is TGTGCCAGCAGTTTCCACCTCGCTGAAGCTTTCTTT. Its translation is CASSFHLAEAFF. The chain uses TRBV28 and TRBJ1-1; D not certain. CDR1 and CDR2 (germline): MDHEN, SYDVKM. The CDR3 is made up of 12 amino acids. V was cut by 3 bases and J by 6 bases, with 8 bases left in between.

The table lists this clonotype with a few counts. The CDR3 region is CASTSFEGRGGSPLHF. Written as DNA, the CDR3 is TGTGCCAGCACCTCCTTCGAGGGCAGGGGGGGTTCACCCCTCCACTTT. The V gene is TRBV28, the J gene TRBJ1-6; TRBD1 aligns across 7 bases. After removal of 7 bases from V and 9 bases from J, the junction contained 15 bases not matched to a gene. The CDR3 is 16 residues long. CDR1 is MDHEN and CDR2 is SYDVKM in the germline V gene.

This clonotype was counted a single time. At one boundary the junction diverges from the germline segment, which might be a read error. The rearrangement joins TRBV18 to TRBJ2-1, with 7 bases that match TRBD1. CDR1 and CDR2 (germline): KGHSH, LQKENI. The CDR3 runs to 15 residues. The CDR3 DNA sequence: TGTGCCAGCTCAGGGGGACAGCTTTCCTTCAATGAGCAGTTCTTC. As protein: CASSGGQLSFNEQFF.

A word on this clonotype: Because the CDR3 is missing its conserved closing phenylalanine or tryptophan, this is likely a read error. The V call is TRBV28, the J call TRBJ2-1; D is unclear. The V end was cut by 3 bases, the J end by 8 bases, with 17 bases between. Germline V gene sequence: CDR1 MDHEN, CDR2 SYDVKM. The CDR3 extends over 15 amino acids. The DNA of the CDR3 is TGTGCCAGCAGTTTGTGGCCGGCAACCTTGGATGAGCAGTTCTTA. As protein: CASSLWPATLDEQFL.

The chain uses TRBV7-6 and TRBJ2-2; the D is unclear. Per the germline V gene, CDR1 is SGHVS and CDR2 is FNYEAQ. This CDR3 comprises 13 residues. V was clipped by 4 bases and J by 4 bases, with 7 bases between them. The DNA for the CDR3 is TGTGCCAGCAGCTCACGATCCACCGGGGAGCTGTTTTTT. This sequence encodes CASSSRSTGELFF.

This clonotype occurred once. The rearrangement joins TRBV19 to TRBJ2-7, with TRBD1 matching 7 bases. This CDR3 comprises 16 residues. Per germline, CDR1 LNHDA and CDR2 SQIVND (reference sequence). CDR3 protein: CDTTGLAPPTFYEQYF. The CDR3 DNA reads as TGTGATACGACAGGGTTGGCCCCTCCGACTTTCTACGAGCAGTACTTC. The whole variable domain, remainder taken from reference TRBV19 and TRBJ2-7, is DGGITQSPKYLFRKEGQNVTLSCEQNLNHDAMYWYRQDPGQGLRLIYYSQIVNDFQKGDIAEGYSVSREKKESFPLTVTSAQKNPTAFYLCDTTGLAPPTFYEQYFGPGTRLTVT.

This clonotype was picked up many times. For the CDR3, the DNA is TGTGCCAGCAGTTACAGGGACAGCACAAAATACAATGAGCAGTTCTTC. Its protein product is CASSYRDSTKYNEQFF. The chain links TRBV6-5 to TRBJ2-1; 7 bases are a match to TRBD1. Per germline, CDR1 MNHEY and CDR2 SVGAGI. V lost 2 bases, J lost 4 bases, and 8 bases stayed unmatched. The CDR3 runs to 16 residues.

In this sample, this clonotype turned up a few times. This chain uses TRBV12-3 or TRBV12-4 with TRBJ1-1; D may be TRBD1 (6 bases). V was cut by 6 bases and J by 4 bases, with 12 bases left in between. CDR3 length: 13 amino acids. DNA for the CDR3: TGTGCCAGCAGGGACACAGGGAGCACTGAAGCTTTCTTT. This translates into CASRDTGSTEAFF.

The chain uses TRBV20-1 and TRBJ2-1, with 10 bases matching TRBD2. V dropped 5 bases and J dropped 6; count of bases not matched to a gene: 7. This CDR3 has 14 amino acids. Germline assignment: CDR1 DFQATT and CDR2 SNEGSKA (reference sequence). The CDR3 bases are TGCAGTGCTTGGGAGGCTAGCGGGGGCAATGAGCAGTTCTTC. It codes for CSAWEASGGNEQFF.

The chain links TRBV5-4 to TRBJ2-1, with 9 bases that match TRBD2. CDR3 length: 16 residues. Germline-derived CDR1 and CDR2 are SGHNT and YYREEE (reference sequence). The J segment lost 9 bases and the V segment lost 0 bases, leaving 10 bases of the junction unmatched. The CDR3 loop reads CASSLAGGLANGEQFF. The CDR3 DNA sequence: TGTGCCAGCAGCTTGGCCGGGGGACTAGCTAACGGTGAGCAGTTCTTC.

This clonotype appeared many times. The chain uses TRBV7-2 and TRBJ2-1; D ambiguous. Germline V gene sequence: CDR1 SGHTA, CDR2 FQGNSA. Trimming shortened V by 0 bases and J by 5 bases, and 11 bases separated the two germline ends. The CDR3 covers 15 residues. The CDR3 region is CASSLAGSPNNEQFF. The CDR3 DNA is TGTGCCAGCAGCTTAGCGGGGTCACCGAACAATGAGCAGTTCTTC.

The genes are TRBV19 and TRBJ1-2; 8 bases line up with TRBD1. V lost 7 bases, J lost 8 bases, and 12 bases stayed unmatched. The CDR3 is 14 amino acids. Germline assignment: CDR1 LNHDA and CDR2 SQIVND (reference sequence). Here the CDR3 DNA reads TGTGCCAGTACGACAGGGGATCGTGCTGGGGGCTACACCTTC. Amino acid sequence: CASTTGDRAGGYTF.

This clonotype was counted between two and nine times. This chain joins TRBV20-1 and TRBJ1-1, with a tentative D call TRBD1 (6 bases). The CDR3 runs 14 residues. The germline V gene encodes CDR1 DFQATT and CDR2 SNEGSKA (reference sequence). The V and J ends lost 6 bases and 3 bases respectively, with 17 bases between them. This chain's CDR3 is CSARGPRVHTEAFF. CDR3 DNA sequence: TGCAGTGCCAGGGGCCCCCGGGTTCACACTGAAGCTTTCTTT.

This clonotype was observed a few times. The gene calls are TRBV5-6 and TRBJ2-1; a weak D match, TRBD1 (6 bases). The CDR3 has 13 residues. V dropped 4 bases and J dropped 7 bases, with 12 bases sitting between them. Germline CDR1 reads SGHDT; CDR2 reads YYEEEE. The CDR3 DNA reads TGTGCCAGCAGCCCGGGGACAAATAATGAGCAGTTCTTC. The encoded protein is CASSPGTNNEQFF.

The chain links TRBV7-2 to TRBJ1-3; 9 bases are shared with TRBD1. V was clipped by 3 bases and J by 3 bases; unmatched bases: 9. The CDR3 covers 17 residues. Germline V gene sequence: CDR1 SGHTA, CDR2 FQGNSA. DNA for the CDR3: TGTGCCAGCAGCTTTCAACAGGGGGCTTCAGGTGGAAACACCATATATTTT. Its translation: CASSFQQGASGGNTIYF.

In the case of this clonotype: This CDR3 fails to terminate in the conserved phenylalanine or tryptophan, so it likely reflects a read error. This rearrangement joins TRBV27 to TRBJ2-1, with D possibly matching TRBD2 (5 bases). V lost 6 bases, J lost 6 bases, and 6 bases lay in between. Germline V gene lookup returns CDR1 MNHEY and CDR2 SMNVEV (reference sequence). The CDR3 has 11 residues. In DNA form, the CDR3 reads TGTGCCAGCAGAGCGGTCAATGAGCAGTTCTTA. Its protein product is CASRAVNEQFL.

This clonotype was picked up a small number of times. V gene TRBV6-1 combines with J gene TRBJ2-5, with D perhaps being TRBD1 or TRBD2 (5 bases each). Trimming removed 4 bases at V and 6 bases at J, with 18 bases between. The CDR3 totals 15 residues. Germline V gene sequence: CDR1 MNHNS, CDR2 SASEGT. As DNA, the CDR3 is TGTGCCAGCAGTGCATGGGGCCGGGACGGGAAGACCCAGTACTTC. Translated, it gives CASSAWGRDGKTQYF.